Shown below are 22 T cell receptor beta chains from a single sample sequenced in a study of human T cells and chemical hapten exposure. TCRdb analysed the RACE reads with MiXCR anew, one entry per CDR3 protein. The sample includes tens of thousands of distinct CDR3 sequences, around 11% seen only once; the top ten take 2.4%. Time point noted: patch test 3, about 24 weeks after DPC sensitization. Treatment specified: therapeutic diphenylcyclopropenone sensitization with weekly scalp DPC. The sample consisted of whole blood, taken in connection with sensitization to the hapten diphenylcyclopropenone (DPC). Receptors originate from a man aged 25 to 45 with alopecia areata. Some clones in this sample may be carry-over from other donors' samples.

The V gene is TRBV7-2, the J gene TRBJ2-2; D unresolved. The CDR3 sequence is 13 residues long. Looked up from germline, CDR1 is SGHTA and CDR2 is FQGNSA. V lost 4 bases to trimming and J lost 6 bases, with 9 bases between them. CDR3 DNA sequence: TGTGCCAGCAGCTCTAGTTGGTCCGGGGAGCTGTTTTTT. Its translation: CASSSSWSGELFF.

V and J are TRBV11-1 and TRBJ2-5; the D gene could be TRBD1 or TRBD2 (7 bases each). This CDR3 is 16 amino acids long. Germline CDR1 and CDR2: SGHAT and FQDESV (reference sequence). Trimming left V 5 bases short and J 4 bases short, with 20 bases between. CDR3 bases: TGTGCCAGCAGCCCGCGGGGGACAGCGCGGGGAGAGACCCAGTACTTC. It specifies CASSPRGTARGETQYF.

This clonotype was seen a few times. The chain carries TRBV19 and TRBJ1-2, with a weak D call TRBD1 (5 bases). V was shortened by 8 bases and J by 0 bases, with 16 bases between the two germline ends. Germline values: CDR1 LNHDA, CDR2 SQIVND (reference sequence). CDR3 length equals 15 residues. The CDR3 region has the DNA TGTGCCAGTCGTGACGGGGCAGGAGCTAACTATGGCTACACCTTC. It specifies CASRDGAGANYGYTF.

The CDR3 DNA reads TGTGCCAGCAGCTCTAAGCCCTATTCCGGGACCTATAATTCACCCCTCCACTTT. Translated, it gives CASSSKPYSGTYNSPLHF. The chain recombines TRBV7-6 with TRBJ1-6; D gene ambiguous. The V and J ends lost 4 bases and 2 bases respectively, with 18 bases between them. This CDR3 has 18 residues. Germline CDR1 and CDR2: SGHVS and FNYEAQ.

There are many counts of this clonotype. This chain uses TRBV9 with TRBJ2-3; D unclear. This CDR3 is built from 10 residues. Trimming removed 8 bases from V and 2 bases from J, with 3 bases in between. Germline loops: CDR1 SGDLS, CDR2 YYNGEE. CDR3 region: CASNTDTQYF. Written as DNA, the CDR3 is TGTGCCAGTAACACAGATACGCAGTATTTT. Drawing the rest from reference TRBV9 and TRBJ2-3, the complete variable domain is DSGVTQTPKHLITATGQRVTLRCSPRSGDLSVYWYQQSLDQGLQFLIQYYNGEERAKGNILERFSAQQFPDLHSELNLSSLELGDSALYFCASNTDTQYFGPGTRLTVL.

This chain connects TRBV4-2 to TRBJ1-2; D gene uncertain. The CDR3 spans 15 residues. Deletions cut 0 bases from V and 1 base from J, with 9 bases between. In germline, CDR1 is LGHNA, CDR2 YNFKEQ. The CDR3 DNA sequence: TGTGCCAGCAGCCAAGATGTGGCTTATAACTATGGCTACACCTTC. Translating it yields CASSQDVAYNYGYTF.

This clonotype was counted at least ten times. CDR3 amino acids: CASSLVGTAAGSPLHF. The CDR3 nucleotides read TGTGCCAGCAGCTTAGTTGGGACAGCGGCCGGGTCACCCCTCCACTTT. V is TRBV11-2 and J is TRBJ1-6; 7 positions match TRBD1. The trim removed 1 base at V and 10 bases at J, leaving 10 bases unmatched. The length of the CDR3 is 16 residues. Per germline, CDR1 SGHAT and CDR2 FQNNGV.

This clonotype was found many times. This CDR3 is CSAKVIGAPYEQYF. The DNA of the CDR3 is TGCAGCGCTAAAGTTATCGGGGCCCCCTACGAGCAGTACTTC. J is TRBJ2-7 and V is TRBV29-1; the D gene could be TRBD1 or TRBD2 (5 bases each). Germline-derived CDR1 and CDR2 are SQVTM and ANQGSEA. The germline V and J ends were trimmed by 7 bases and 2 bases, with 18 bases remaining between them. This CDR3 contains 14 residues.

Regarding this clonotype: Since a much larger clone is just one base distant, this may be a read error. The chain has TRBV29-1 and TRBJ2-1, with TRBD1 matching 7 bases. Germline CDR1 reads SQVTM; CDR2 reads ANQGSEA. Trimming removed 5 bases from V and 7 bases from J; junction bases left unmatched: 8. The CDR3 spans 13 residues. CDR3 sequence: CSVPDRVMNEQFF. As DNA, the CDR3 is TGCAGCGTTCCTGACAGGGTCATGAATGAGCAGTTCTTC.

This clonotype was observed many times. The rearrangement links TRBV6-5 to TRBJ1-1, with D possibly TRBD1 on 5 matching bases. This CDR3 is 16 amino acids long. Trimming took 0 bases from V and 6 from J, leaving 17 bases between them. Germline CDR1 reads MNHEY; CDR2 reads SVGAGI. CDR3 protein: CASSYSMGERWAEAFF. In DNA form, the CDR3 reads TGTGCCAGCAGTTACTCGATGGGGGAGCGGTGGGCTGAAGCTTTCTTT.

This clonotype was observed a handful of times. The rearrangement joins TRBV9 to TRBJ1-3, with 7 bases matching TRBD1. V lost 3 bases to trimming and J lost 1 base; unmatched junction nucleotides: 4. Germline lookup yields CDR1 SGDLS and CDR2 YYNGEE. This CDR3 has 15 residues. In DNA, the CDR3 is TGTGCCAGCAGCGCATTACAGGGGTCTGGAAACACCATATATTTT. Translation gives CASSALQGSGNTIYF.

Remarks on this clonotype: This may be a read error: a much more frequent sequence differs by one nucleotide. The chain links TRBV5-1 to TRBJ1-1; possibly TRBD1 for D (6 bases). Per germline, CDR1 SGHRS and CDR2 YFSETQ. The CDR3 runs 15 residues. Written as DNA, the CDR3 is TGCGTCAGCAGCACAGACGGACAGTTGAACACTGAAGCTTTCTTT. It translates to CVSSTDGQLNTEAFF.

This clonotype was detected ten times or more. The rearrangement joins TRBV20-1 to TRBJ2-1; 10 bases map to TRBD2. Germline CDR1 DFQATT, CDR2 SNEGSKA (reference sequence). The CDR3 spans 14 residues. V shed 6 bases and J 8 bases; nucleotides not matched to a gene: 10. The CDR3 nucleotides read TGCAGTGCCCGGGGGCTAGCGGGGGTACATGAGCAGTTCTTC. Translation gives CSARGLAGVHEQFF.

J is TRBJ1-2 and V is TRBV19; D not certain. Trimming removed 7 bases from V and 2 bases from J, with 29 bases in between. This CDR3 has 19 residues. CDR1 and CDR2 (germline): LNHDA, SQIVND (reference sequence). CDR3 in DNA: TGTGCCAGTACCCCGGACGGAGTCTCGGCGGTCTCCCAAAACTATGGCTACACCTTC. This codes for CASTPDGVSAVSQNYGYTF.

This sequence joins TRBV4-2 and TRBJ2-2; a possible D gene is TRBD2 (5 bases). The CDR3 length is 17 residues. Germline V gene lookup returns CDR1 LGHNA and CDR2 YNFKEQ. V dropped 5 bases and J dropped 1 base, with 17 bases sitting between them. The CDR3 DNA reads as TGTGCCAGCAGCGCCCGGCATGGACTTGGGAACACCGGGGAGCTGTTTTTT. This encodes CASSARHGLGNTGELFF.

The table lists this clonotype with many counts. The genes are TRBV29-1 and TRBJ1-4, with D hard to call. Germline CDR1 reads SQVTM; CDR2 reads ANQGSEA. The V and J ends lost 0 bases and 8 bases respectively, with 13 bases between them. The CDR3 sequence is 14 residues long. The CDR3 protein is CSVEEGSLGEKLFF. In nucleotides, the CDR3 is TGCAGCGTTGAAGAAGGTAGTCTTGGCGAAAAACTGTTTTTT.

V is TRBV12-3 or TRBV12-4 and J is TRBJ1-5; D ambiguous. V gave up 6 bases and J gave up 6 bases, with 12 bases separating them. The CDR3 spans 13 residues. The CDR3 is CASRSDTAQPQHF. The CDR3 nucleotides are TGTGCCAGCAGATCCGACACGGCTCAGCCCCAGCATTTT.

This chain connects TRBV7-9 to TRBJ2-1; 10 nucleotides line up with TRBD2. CDR1 and CDR2 from the germline V gene are SEHNR and FQNEAQ (reference sequence). The CDR3 consists of 15 residues. V was pared by 5 bases and J by 7 bases, with 8 bases of the junction left unmatched. The CDR3 coding sequence is TGTGCCAGCAGCCCGAGGGGGACTAGCGAGAATGAGCAGTTCTTC. Protein: CASSPRGTSENEQFF.

This clonotype was seen ten or more times. CDR3 bases: TGTGCCAGCAGTCCAGAAAAAGTCACTGGACGGCAAGAGACCCAGTACTTC. Protein: CASSPEKVTGRQETQYF. The rearrangement links TRBV27 to TRBJ2-5, with D hard to call. The ends were cut back, 5 bases at V and 2 bases at J, with 21 bases in the middle. The CDR3 runs to 17 residues. Germline lookup yields CDR1 MNHEY and CDR2 SMNVEV (reference sequence).

In this sample, this clonotype turned up a few times. The chain employs TRBV3-1 and TRBJ2-5; weak D call: TRBD1 (5 bases). The CDR3 has 16 residues. V lost 1 base, J lost 3 bases, and 15 bases lay in between. Per the germline V gene, CDR1 is LGHDT and CDR2 is YNNKEL (reference sequence). The CDR3 region has the DNA TGTGCCAGCAGCCAAGTATCTAAGGGGTTTAAAGAGACCCAGTACTTC. Its translation: CASSQVSKGFKETQYF.

The DNA of the CDR3 is TGTGCCAGCAGTTTACGGCAGGGTTCGGTCAATGAGCAGTTCTTC. Translation gives CASSLRQGSVNEQFF. The chain carries TRBV28 and TRBJ2-1, with a weak D call TRBD1 (5 bases). The CDR3 contains 15 residues. CDR1 MDHEN and CDR2 SYDVKM come from the germline V gene. V lost 2 bases, J lost 6 bases, and 14 bases lay in between.

J is TRBJ1-4 and V is TRBV5-5, with TRBD1 matching over 9 bases. The length of the CDR3 is 14 residues. In germline, CDR1 is SGHKS, CDR2 YYEKEE (reference sequence). J was trimmed by 8 bases and V by 3 bases; bases with no gene match: 5. This CDR3 is CASSWTGAGEKLFF. As DNA, the CDR3 is TGTGCCAGCAGCTGGACAGGGGCGGGAGAAAAACTGTTTTTT.